What follows are 7 T cell receptor beta chains derived from one specimen sequenced in a study of shared clonotypes between healthy human individuals. The assay was immunoSEQ multiplex PCR, and TCRdb's table has in-frame clones only and misses some. This table holds 470,000 or so clones, over 70% found once. Sequencing was carried out using PBMCs. The receptors come from a middle-aged woman in good health. Some clones in this sample may be carry-over from other donors' samples.

In regard to this clone: A far bigger clonotype differs at one base, so this is likely a read error. This CDR3 is also generated by other DNA sequences in the sample. The rearrangement links TRBV6-4 to TRBJ2-3, with 10 bases aligning to TRBD2. Germline V lookup: CDR1 MRHNA, CDR2 SNTAGT. The CDR3 is 15 amino acids. Written as DNA, the CDR3 is TGCGCCAGCAGTGCCCTAGCGGGAGAAACAGATACGCAGTATTTT. Translation: CASSALAGETDTQYF.

The chain links TRBV25-1 to TRBJ2-5; D might be TRBD1 or TRBD2, each matching 5 bases. The germline V gene has CDR1 MGHDK and CDR2 SYGVNS. This CDR3 has 13 residues. Trimming removed 6 bases at V and 5 bases at J, with 13 bases between. The CDR3 protein is CASREGTGETQYF. CDR3 sequence (DNA): TGTGCCAGCAGAGAGGGGACGGGCGAGACCCAGTACTTC.

This clone was recorded at least ten times. The sample holds other DNA sequences that translate to the same CDR3. DNA of the CDR3: TGTGCCAGCAGCCGAACTAGCGGCTCCTACAATGAGCAGTTCTTC. Encoded protein: CASSRTSGSYNEQFF. The chain joins TRBV5-8 to TRBJ2-1; 8 nucleotides agree with TRBD2. The J segment lost 0 bases and the V segment lost 4 bases, leaving 3 bases of the junction unmatched. The germline V gene encodes CDR1 SGHTS and CDR2 YDEGEE. CDR3 length: 15 amino acids.

This clone was recorded once. This chain links TRBV12-5 with TRBJ1-1; no clear D gene. Germline-derived CDR1 and CDR2 are LGHNT and FRNRAP. The CDR3 extends over 13 amino acids. Trimming stripped 0 bases from V and 2 bases from J, with 4 bases between. In nucleotides, the CDR3 is TGTGCTAGTGGTTTGGTTGGTAACACTGAAGCTTTCTTT. As protein: CASGLVGNTEAFF.

The chain uses TRBV4-2 and TRBJ2-1; the match to TRBD2 covers 14 bases. The CDR3 is 17 amino acids. The V gene end was trimmed by 0 bases and the J gene end by 10 bases; junction bases not matched to a gene: 8. The germline V gene encodes CDR1 LGHNA and CDR2 YNFKEQ. The CDR3 DNA is TGTGCCAGCAGCCAAGATTGGAGACTAGCGGGAGGGCCAGAGCAGTTCTTC. Translating gives CASSQDWRLAGGPEQFF.

The chain employs TRBV28 and TRBJ1-5; tentatively, D is TRBD1 (6 bases). Trimming cost V 6 bases and J 7 bases, with 13 bases left between them. CDR3 size: 13 residues. CDR1 MDHEN and CDR2 SYDVKM come from the germline V gene. In nucleotides, the CDR3 is TGTGCCAGCAGGTCAGGGGCCAGGCAGCCCCAGCATTTT. Its translation is CASRSGARQPQHF.

The rearrangement uses TRBV9 and TRBJ1-2, with D unresolved. Germline CDR1 and CDR2: SGDLS and YYNGEE. The CDR3 length is 15 residues. V shed 4 bases and J shed 4 bases, with 17 bases lying between them. This CDR3 is CASSPSRGRIYGYTF. The CDR3 bases are TGTGCCAGCAGCCCCAGTAGAGGTCGGATCTATGGCTACACCTTC.